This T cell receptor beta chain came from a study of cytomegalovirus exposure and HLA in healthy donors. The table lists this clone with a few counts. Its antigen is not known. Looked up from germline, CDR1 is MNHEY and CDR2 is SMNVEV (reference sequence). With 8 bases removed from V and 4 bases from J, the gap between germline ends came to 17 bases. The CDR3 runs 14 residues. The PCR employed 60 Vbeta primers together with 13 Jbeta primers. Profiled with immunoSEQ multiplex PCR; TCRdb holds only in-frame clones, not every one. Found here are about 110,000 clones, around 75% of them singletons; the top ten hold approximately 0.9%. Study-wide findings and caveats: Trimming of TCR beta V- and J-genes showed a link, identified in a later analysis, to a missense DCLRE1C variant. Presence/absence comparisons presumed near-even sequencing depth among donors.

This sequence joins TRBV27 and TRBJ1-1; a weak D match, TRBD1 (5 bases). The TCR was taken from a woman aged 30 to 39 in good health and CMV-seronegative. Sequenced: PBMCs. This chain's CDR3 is CASQRRGTITEAFF. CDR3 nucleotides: TGTGCCAGCCAGCGACGGGGGACTATCACTGAAGCTTTCTTT.